Sequencing of this TCR beta chain was carried out in a study of OX40 agonist ivuxolimab in advanced cancers. The protocol was immunoSEQ multiplex PCR, while the TCRdb copy is restricted to in-frame clones and leaves out a portion. Here the sample spans fewer than 35,000 clones, roughly 86% being singletons. Germline CDR1 and CDR2: MNHEY and SMNVEV (reference sequence). Trimming took off 3 bases at V and 3 bases at J, with 10 bases between the two ends. The CDR3 has 14 residues. V gene TRBV27 combines with J gene TRBJ2-3; no clear D gene. Sequenced material: CD4+ or CD8+ T cells sorted from blood, taken in a trial of the OX40 agonist ivuxolimab. The clonotype comes from an adult with an advanced solid tumor such as melanoma, head and neck, liver or kidney cancer. The CDR3 protein is CASSLSAFTDTQYF. The DNA for the CDR3 is TGTGCCAGCAGTTTGTCAGCGTTTACAGATACGCAGTATTTT.